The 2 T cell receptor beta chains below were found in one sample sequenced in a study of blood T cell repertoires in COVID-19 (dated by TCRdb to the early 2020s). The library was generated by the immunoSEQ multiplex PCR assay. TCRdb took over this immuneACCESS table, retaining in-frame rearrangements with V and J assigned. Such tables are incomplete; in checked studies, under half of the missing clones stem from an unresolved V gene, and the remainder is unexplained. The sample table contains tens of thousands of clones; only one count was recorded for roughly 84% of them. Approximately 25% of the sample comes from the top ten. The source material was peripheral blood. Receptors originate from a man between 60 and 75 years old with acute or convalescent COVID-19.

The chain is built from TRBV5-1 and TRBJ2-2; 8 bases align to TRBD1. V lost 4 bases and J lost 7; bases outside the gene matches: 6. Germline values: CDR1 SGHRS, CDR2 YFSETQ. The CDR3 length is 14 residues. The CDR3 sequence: CASSRQGTGGELFF. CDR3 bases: TGCGCCAGCAGCCGACAGGGGACGGGCGGGGAGCTGTTTTTT.

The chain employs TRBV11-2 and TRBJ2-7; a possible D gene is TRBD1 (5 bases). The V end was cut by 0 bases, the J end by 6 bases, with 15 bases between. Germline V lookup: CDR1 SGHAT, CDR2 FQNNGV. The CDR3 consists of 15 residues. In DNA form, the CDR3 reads TGTGCCAGCAGCTTAGATAGGGGTCCCTTAGGCGAGCAGTACGTC. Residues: CASSLDRGPLGEQYV.